What follows describes a single T cell receptor (beta chain). Its matching antigen is unknown. These data belong to a study of vaccination and CD4 T cells after COVID-19. Study-level background: Each individual in the study obtained two doses of BNT162b2 or mRNA-1273 vaccine. Samples were taken after vaccination, a median of about 79 days after dose two, with a range of 14 to 241. Study findings and constraints: The median number of SARS-CoV-2-reactive clonotypes increased from roughly 19 to 38, a change that did not reach significance.

Cultured CD4+ T cell DNA underwent sequencing with the Oncomine TCR Beta short-read assay. From the PCR reads, TCRdb called clonotypes with MiXCR, one entry per CDR3 protein. This table holds about 12,000 distinct CDR3 sequences, approximately 52% found once. With 6 bases removed from V and 3 bases from J, the gap between germline ends came to 18 bases. The germline V gene encodes CDR1 MDHEN and CDR2 SYDVKM. This CDR3 is built from 16 residues. Treatment reported: roughly nine-day PBMC culture with coronavirus spike peptide pools or control peptides (ViraFEST assay). Investigators isolated CD4+ T cells by negative selection after 10 days of culture.

The chain links TRBV28 to TRBJ1-3; weak D call: TRBD1 (5 bases). Sequenced sample: CD4+ T cells from blood, cultured in vitro. This TCR was recovered from a human donor who had recovered from COVID-19. Here the CDR3 reads CASSPPGIRGGNTIYF. In DNA, the CDR3 is TGTGCCAGCAGCCCCCCGGGGATAAGGGGTGGAAACACCATATATTTT. Supplemented by reference TRBV28 and TRBJ1-3, the full variable domain reads DVKVTQSSRYLVKRTGEKVFLECVQDMDHENMFWYRQDPGLGLRLIYFSYDVKMKEKGDIPEGYSVSREKKERFSLILESASTNQTSMYLCASSPPGIRGGNTIYFGEGSWLTVV.